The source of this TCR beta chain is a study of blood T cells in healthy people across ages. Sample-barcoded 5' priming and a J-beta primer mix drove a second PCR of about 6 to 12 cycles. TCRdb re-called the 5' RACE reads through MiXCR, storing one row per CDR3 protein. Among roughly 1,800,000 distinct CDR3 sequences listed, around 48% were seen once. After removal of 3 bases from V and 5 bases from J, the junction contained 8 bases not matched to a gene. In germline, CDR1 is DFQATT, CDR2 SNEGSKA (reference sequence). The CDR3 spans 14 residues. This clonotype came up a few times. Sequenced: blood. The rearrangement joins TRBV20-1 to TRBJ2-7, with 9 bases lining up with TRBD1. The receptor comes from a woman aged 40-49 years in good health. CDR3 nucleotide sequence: TGCAGTGCTAGCCGGGGGACAGGGTCTCACGAGCAGTACTTC. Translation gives CSASRGTGSHEQYF.